Shown below are 28 T cell receptor beta chains from a single sample sequenced in a study of blood T cell repertoires in COVID-19. Profiled with immunoSEQ multiplex PCR; TCRdb holds only in-frame clones, not every one. Of 150,000 to 250,000 clones in the sample, about four fifths are singletons; the top ten hold 7.5%. The sequencing input was PBMCs or T cells enriched from blood (not recorded which). These TCRs come from a man aged 40-50 years who had recovered from COVID-19.

This chain joins TRBV13 and TRBJ1-3, with unresolved D. Trimming removed 2 bases at V and 1 base at J, with 21 bases between. CDR1 is PRHDT, CDR2 FYEKMQ, per germline (reference sequence). The CDR3 spans 19 residues. CDR3: CASSLQSVPNRRSGNTIYF. Written as DNA, the CDR3 is TGTGCCAGCAGCTTACAGTCGGTCCCAAACAGAAGATCTGGAAACACCATATATTTT.

The V gene is TRBV5-1, the J gene TRBJ1-3, with a possible D match to TRBD1 (5 bases). Germline-derived CDR1 and CDR2 are SGHRS and YFSETQ. This CDR3 comprises 20 residues. The V end lost 4 bases, the J end lost 0 bases, and 26 bases lay between the germline ends. The CDR3 spells CASSVGPGLPPAHSGNTIYF. CDR3 bases: TGCGCCAGCAGCGTGGGTCCGGGACTACCACCAGCCCACTCTGGAAACACCATATATTTT.

The rearrangement joins TRBV10-2 to TRBJ2-1; 8 bases line up with TRBD1. The CDR3 totals 13 residues. The ends lost 4 bases at V and 5 bases at J; junction bases unmatched: 1. The germline CDR1 and CDR2 sequences are WSHSY and SAAADI. CDR3 in amino acids: CASSGTGNNEQFF. CDR3 DNA: TGCGCCAGCAGTGGGACAGGGAACAATGAGCAGTTCTTC.

The V and J genes are TRBV7-9 and TRBJ1-1; weak D call: TRBD1 (5 bases). The V gene's germline CDR1 is SEHNR and CDR2 FQNEAQ (reference sequence). The V end was cut by 4 bases, the J end by 7 bases, with 16 bases between. This CDR3 comprises 14 residues. CDR3 nucleotides: TGTGCCAGCAGCTCCGGACAATCGCGGTTTGAAGCTTTCTTT. Translating it yields CASSSGQSRFEAFF.

The chain recombines TRBV29-1 with TRBJ1-2; D is possibly TRBD1 (5 bases). V lost 0 bases, J lost 0 bases, and 23 bases lay in between. The CDR3 is made up of 19 amino acids. The germline V gene encodes CDR1 SQVTM and CDR2 ANQGSEA. CDR3 residues: CSVEDWGLRQGIANYGYTF. The CDR3 DNA is TGCAGCGTTGAAGATTGGGGTTTGAGGCAGGGCATCGCTAACTATGGCTACACCTTC.

The chain combines TRBV18 with TRBJ2-6; TRBD1 matches 12 bases. V shed 0 bases and J 3 bases; nucleotides not matched to a gene: 3. This CDR3 is built from 18 residues. Germline V gene sequence: CDR1 KGHSH, CDR2 LQKENI. CDR3 bases: TGTGCCAGCTCACCACCGGGACAGGGGGCAAGTGGGGCCAACGTCCTGACTTTC. Translating gives CASSPPGQGASGANVLTF.

The rearrangement uses TRBV7-9 and TRBJ2-6; 7 positions agree with TRBD1. J gave up 0 bases and V 6 bases, and 11 bases lay outside the gene matches. Germline lookup yields CDR1 SEHNR and CDR2 FQNEAQ (reference sequence). CDR3 length: 18 residues. CDR3 loop: CASSEPGQIFSGANVLTF. The CDR3 nucleotides read TGTGCCAGCAGTGAGCCGGGACAGATTTTCTCTGGGGCCAACGTCCTGACTTTC.

In its sample, this clone was seen once. The chain is built from TRBV11-3 and TRBJ2-3; 7 nucleotides line up with TRBD1. Germline-derived CDR1 and CDR2 are SGHNT and YENEEA. The CDR3 is made up of 17 amino acids. J was trimmed by 4 bases and V by 5 bases; bases with no gene match: 15. The CDR3 protein is CASSPPVGAGGADTQYF. The CDR3 DNA follows: TGTGCCAGCAGCCCCCCAGTAGGGGCAGGGGGAGCAGATACGCAGTATTTT. The whole variable domain, remainder taken from reference TRBV11-3 and TRBJ2-3, is EAGVVQSPRYKIIEKKQPVAFWCNPISGHNTLYWYLQNLGQGPELLIRYENEEAVDDSQLPKDRFSAERLKGVDSTLKIQPAELGDSAVYLCASSPPVGAGGADTQYFGPGTRLTVL.

This chain links TRBV11-2 with TRBJ1-2, with D hard to call. Germline V gives CDR1 SGHAT, CDR2 FQNNGV. CDR3 length: 15 amino acids. Between the trimmed V and J ends, which lost 0 bases and 5 bases, there was a span of 13 bases. CDR3 sequence: CASSLDQGGRYGYTF. The CDR3 nucleotides read TGTGCCAGCAGCTTAGATCAAGGAGGGAGGTATGGCTACACCTTC.

The rearrangement uses TRBV19 and TRBJ1-1; the match to TRBD1 covers 9 bases. CDR1 and CDR2 from the germline V gene are LNHDA and SQIVND (reference sequence). The CDR3 spans 16 residues. V dropped 1 base and J dropped 4; count of bases not matched to a gene: 7. The CDR3 reads CASSIVTGGIGTEAFF. The CDR3 DNA reads as TGTGCCAGTAGTATAGTCACAGGGGGCATTGGCACTGAAGCTTTCTTT.

The chain combines TRBV7-8 with TRBJ2-1; the match to TRBD1 covers 8 bases. The CDR3 is 15 residues long. The ends lost 1 base at V and 2 bases at J; junction bases unmatched: 1. Germline lookup yields CDR1 SGHVS and CDR2 FQNEAQ. The CDR3 DNA reads TGTGCCAGCAGCTTAGGGGGACAGGCCTACAATGAGCAGTTCTTC. This sequence encodes CASSLGGQAYNEQFF.

The chain recombines TRBV6-4 with TRBJ1-2; 7 positions match TRBD1. V was pared by 6 bases and J by 7 bases, with 8 bases of the junction left unmatched. The CDR3 spans 13 residues. The germline CDR1 and CDR2 sequences are MRHNA and SNTAGT. The CDR3 protein is CASREPAGGGYTF. The CDR3, as DNA: TGTGCCAGCAGAGAACCGGCAGGGGGTGGCTACACCTTC.

The chain has TRBV7-6 and TRBJ1-6, with D tentatively TRBD1 (5 bases). The CDR3 sequence is 17 residues long. Per germline, CDR1 SGHVS and CDR2 FNYEAQ. V was clipped by 1 base and J by 9 bases, with 19 bases between them. The DNA of the CDR3 is TGTGCCAGCAGCTTAGACGGCAGGATAAGCGGGGGTTCACCCCTCCACTTT. Protein product: CASSLDGRISGGSPLHF.

The genes are TRBV6-5 and TRBJ2-3; a weak D match, TRBD2 (6 bases). Deletions cut 11 bases from V and 3 bases from J, with 15 bases between. CDR1 and CDR2 from the germline V gene are MNHEY and SVGAGI. The CDR3 is 13 amino acids. CDR3 in amino acids: CAGRDFPTDTQYF. DNA of the CDR3: TGTGCCGGACGGGACTTCCCAACAGATACGCAGTATTTT.

Only one count was recorded for this clone. V usage is TRBV7-2 and J usage is TRBJ2-2; the D gene is possibly TRBD2 (5 bases). Trimming pared 5 bases from V and 4 bases from J, leaving 17 bases between. Germline V gene sequence: CDR1 SGHTA, CDR2 FQGNSA. There are 16 residues in the CDR3. This CDR3 is CASSPGPLGGTGELFF. CDR3 bases: TGTGCCAGCAGCCCCGGACCGCTCGGAGGCACCGGGGAGCTGTTTTTT.

The chain combines TRBV18 with TRBJ2-2; D is undetermined. The V end was cut by 3 bases, the J end by 6 bases, with 5 bases between. Germline CDR1 is KGHSH and CDR2 is LQKENI. CDR3 length equals 12 residues. In DNA form, the CDR3 reads TGTGCCAGCTCACCGAGGTCCGGGGAGCTGTTTTTT. Translating it yields CASSPRSGELFF. Variable domain in full (rest from reference TRBV18 and TRBJ2-2): NAGVMQNPRHLVRRRGQEARLRCSPMKGHSHVYWYRQLPEEGLKFMVYLQKENIIDESGMPKERFSAEFPKEGPSILRIQQVVRGDSAAYFCASSPRSGELFFGEGSRLTVL.

On this clone itself: One end of the junction does not line up with germline, which may come from a read error. The chain uses TRBV19 and TRBJ2-7, with D possibly being TRBD1 (6 bases). Germline loops: CDR1 LNHDA, CDR2 SQIVND (reference sequence). This CDR3 contains 12 residues. The CDR3 loop reads CASSSDPGTPNF. The CDR3 DNA reads as TGTGCCAGTAGTTCAGATCCGGGGACACCGAACTTC. Complete variable domain (other parts from reference TRBV19 and TRBJ2-7): DGGITQSPKYLFRKEGQNVTLSCEQNLNHDAMYWYRQDPGQGLRLIYYSQIVNDFQKGDIAEGYSVSREKKESFPLTVTSAQKNPTAFYLCASSSDPGTPNFGPGTRLTVT.

This rearrangement joins TRBV15 to TRBJ2-7; D gene unclear. The CDR3 is 14 amino acids. Germline V CDR1 and CDR2: LNHNV, YYDKDF (reference sequence). V dropped 1 base and J dropped 5 bases, with 12 bases sitting between them. In DNA form, the CDR3 reads TGTGCCACCAGCAGAGTTTCGATGGAGAACGAGCAGTACTTC. It encodes CATSRVSMENEQYF.

This sequence joins TRBV6-6 and TRBJ1-1; 7 bases are shared with TRBD1. V shed 8 bases, J shed 0 bases, and the junction held 9 bases outside the gene matches. Germline CDR1 MNHNY, CDR2 SVGAGI (reference sequence). The CDR3 sequence is 15 residues long. The CDR3 region has the DNA TGTGCCAGCCGGTCATTAGGACAGGTGAACACTGAAGCTTTCTTT. Amino acids: CASRSLGQVNTEAFF.

The chain couples TRBV5-4 to TRBJ2-7; D may be TRBD2 (7 bases). V lost 5 bases, J lost 3 bases, and 21 bases lay in between. The CDR3 contains 16 residues. CDR1 and CDR2 (germline): SGHNT, YYREEE (reference sequence). In DNA form, the CDR3 reads TGTGCCAGCAGTCTTGGAGCGGGACAAGGACACTACGAGCAGTACTTC. The encoded protein is CASSLGAGQGHYEQYF.

The chain uses TRBV3-1 (or the pseudogene TRBV3-2) and TRBJ1-2; D gene ambiguous. Germline CDR1 is LGHDT and CDR2 is YNNKEL (reference sequence). Trimming took off 3 bases at V and 5 bases at J, with 16 bases between the two ends. This CDR3 has 15 residues. The CDR3 region has the DNA TGTGCCAGCAGCCATATAACAGAAACCCCATATGGCTACACCTTC. Residues: CASSHITETPYGYTF.

The chain uses TRBV7-9 and TRBJ2-7, with a tentative D call TRBD1 (6 bases). The germline gives CDR1 SEHNR, CDR2 FQNEAQ (reference sequence). V shed 5 bases and J shed 0 bases, with 11 bases lying between them. The CDR3 loop spans 14 amino acids. CDR3 loop: CASSLQGSSYEQYF. The CDR3 DNA reads TGTGCCAGCAGCCTACAGGGAAGCTCCTACGAGCAGTACTTC. Variable domain in full (rest from reference TRBV7-9 and TRBJ2-7): DTGVSQNPRHKITKRGQNVTFRCDPISEHNRLYWYRQTLGQGPEFLTYFQNEAQLEKSRLLSDRFSAERPKGSFSTLEIQRTEQGDSAMYLCASSLQGSSYEQYFGPGTRLTVT.

The rearrangement joins TRBV11-3 to TRBJ1-6; D not certain. CDR3 length: 13 residues. Germline V gene sequence: CDR1 SGHNT, CDR2 YENEEA. V lost 0 bases and J lost 7, with 4 bases in between. CDR3 sequence reads: CASSLDQNSPLHF. Here the CDR3 DNA reads TGTGCCAGCAGCTTAGATCAGAATTCACCCCTCCACTTT.

This chain links TRBV7-8 with TRBJ2-7, with 10 bases fitting TRBD2. Trimming removed 6 bases from V and 5 bases from J; junction bases left unmatched: 13. This CDR3 contains 16 residues. Looked up from germline, CDR1 is SGHVS and CDR2 is FQNEAQ. DNA for the CDR3: TGTGCCAGCAGACTGACCTCAGCGGGGGGGCTCGACGAGCAGTACTTC. Its translation is CASRLTSAGGLDEQYF.

This clone was seen once. The chain recombines TRBV28 with TRBJ2-2, with TRBD1 matching 9 bases. The CDR3 is 16 amino acids. J gave up 5 bases and V 1 base, and 5 bases lay outside the gene matches. Per germline, CDR1 MDHEN and CDR2 SYDVKM. The CDR3 DNA sequence: TGTGCCAGCAGTTTATCCACAGGGGGCGGGACCGGGGAGCTGTTTTTT. Its translation: CASSLSTGGGTGELFF.

Turning to this clone: Other nucleotide sequences from this sample produce the same CDR3. The rearrangement joins TRBV28 to TRBJ1-2; TRBD1 might be the D (6 bases). The V and J ends lost 2 bases and 8 bases respectively, with 6 bases between them. The germline V gene has CDR1 MDHEN and CDR2 SYDVKM. CDR3 size: 11 residues. CDR3 nucleotide sequence: TGTGCCAGCAGTTTACAGGGGGGCTACACCTTC. The encoded protein is CASSLQGGYTF.

The V and J genes are TRBV7-9 and TRBJ1-4; D may be TRBD1 (5 bases). CDR1 SEHNR and CDR2 FQNEAQ come from the germline V gene (reference sequence). The germline V and J ends were trimmed by 3 bases and 8 bases, with 10 bases remaining between them. CDR3 size: 13 residues. The CDR3 DNA reads TGTGCCAGCAGCTTTGGGGCACAAGAAAAACTGTTTTTT. Protein: CASSFGAQEKLFF.

J is TRBJ1-5 and V is TRBV7-2; D remains unclear. The CDR3 has 15 amino acids. V was pared by 3 bases and J by 4 bases, with 13 bases between. Germline V gives CDR1 SGHTA, CDR2 FQGNSA. The CDR3, as DNA: TGTGCCAGCAGCTTGGCAGGCAAAACGAATCAGCCCCAGCATTTT. Translation gives CASSLAGKTNQPQHF.